In this sample, the clone carrying this T cell receptor beta chain turned up once. Some clones are missing from TCRdb's copy, which holds only in-frame ones; the method was immunoSEQ multiplex PCR. The table records under 200,000 clones, under 90% of them present only once. The sample comes from a study of blood T cell repertoires in COVID-19. Membership in each cohort depended on participant-reported clinical history. Two negative PCRs, clearance, or symptom resolution were required of recovered Cohort 3 donors. In germline, CDR1 is LNHNV, CDR2 YYDKDF (reference sequence). Trimming removed 5 bases from V and 8 bases from J, with 12 bases in between. The CDR3 spans 13 residues.

The sequence came from a man aged 55 to 70 who had recovered from COVID-19. Material for sequencing was PBMCs or T cells enriched from blood (not recorded which). The chain carries TRBV15 and TRBJ1-4; D remains ambiguous. CDR3 coding DNA: TGTGCCACCAGCGGAGGACTTTTGGAAAAACTGTTTTTT. It is translated as CATSGGLLEKLFF.